The rows below give T cell receptor beta chains drawn from one sample of a study of identifying expanded T cells in peripheral blood. Sequencing was performed with immunoSEQ multiplex PCR; in TCRdb, only in-frame clones are kept and a portion is missing. The sample includes about 58,000 clones, roughly 87% of them seen just once. Sample: blood. The receptor source for this set is a person aged 18 to 75 in good health. Each CDR3 is given with its conserved first and last residue. A D gene is named only where the DNA matches it firmly. Size is omitted from some rows. Given values are once, few, many or a class for expanded clones.

V	J	D	size	CDR3	DNA
TRBV6-5	TRBJ2-7	-	once	CASSYQPGKYEQYF	TGTGCCAGCAGCTACCAGCCAGGGAAGTACGAGCAGTACTTC
TRBV9	TRBJ1-3	TRBD1	-	CASSASKTGGGNTIYF	TGTGCCAGCAGCGCCTCGAAGACAGGGGGCGGAAACACCATATATTTT
TRBV6-5	TRBJ2-7	TRBD2	-	CASSLGNSGVYEQYF	TGTGCCAGCAGTCTTGGAAATAGCGGGGTTTACGAGCAGTACTTC
TRBV29-1	TRBJ2-5	-	-	CSAQPSGRETQYF	TGCAGCGCCCAACCCTCGGGGCGGGAGACCCAGTACTTC
TRBV9	TRBJ1-6	-	-	CASSVAGLNSPLHF	TGTGCCAGCAGCGTAGCAGGCTTGAATTCACCCCTCCACTTT
TRBV5-6	TRBJ2-2	-	-	CASSLAYTGELFF	TGCGCCAGCAGCTTGGCTTACACCGGGGAGCTGTTTTTT
TRBV4-2	TRBJ2-1	-	-	CASSQGVDASYNEQFF	TGTGCCAGCAGCCAAGGTGTGGACGCCAGCTACAATGAGCAGTTCTTC
TRBV7-2	TRBJ2-3	-	-	CASSLAASTDTQYF	TGTGCCAGCAGCTTAGCGGCTAGCACAGATACGCAGTATTTT
TRBV21-1	TRBJ2-1	-	few	CASSKVSLAELYNEQFF	TGTGCCAGCAGCAAAGTGTCTCTAGCGGAGTTATACAATGAGCAGTTCTTC
TRBV30	TRBJ1-1	-	once	CAWSRNTEAFF	TGTGCCTGGAGTCGTAACACTGAAGCTTTCTTT
TRBV21-1	TRBJ1-1	-	-	CASSGRSVEAFF	TGTGCCAGCAGCGGTAGGAGCGTTGAAGCTTTCTTT
TRBV19	TRBJ2-1	TRBD2	-	CASSPTGTSGNEQFF	TGTGCCAGTAGCCCAACCGGGACTAGCGGCAATGAGCAGTTCTTC